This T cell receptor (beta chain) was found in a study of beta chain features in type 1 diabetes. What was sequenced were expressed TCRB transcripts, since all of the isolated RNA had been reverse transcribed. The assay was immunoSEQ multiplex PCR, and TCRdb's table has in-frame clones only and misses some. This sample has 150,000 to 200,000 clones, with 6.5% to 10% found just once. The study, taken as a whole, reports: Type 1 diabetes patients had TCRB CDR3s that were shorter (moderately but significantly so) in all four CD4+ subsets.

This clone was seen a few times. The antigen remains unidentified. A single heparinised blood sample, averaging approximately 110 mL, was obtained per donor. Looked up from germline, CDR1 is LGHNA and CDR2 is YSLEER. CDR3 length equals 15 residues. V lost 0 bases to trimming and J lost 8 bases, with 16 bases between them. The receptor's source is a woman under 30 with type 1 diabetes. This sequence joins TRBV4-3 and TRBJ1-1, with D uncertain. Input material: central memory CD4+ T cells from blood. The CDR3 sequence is CASSQDGATPREAFF. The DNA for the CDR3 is TGCGCCAGCAGCCAAGATGGCGCGACACCCCGGGAAGCTTTCTTT.